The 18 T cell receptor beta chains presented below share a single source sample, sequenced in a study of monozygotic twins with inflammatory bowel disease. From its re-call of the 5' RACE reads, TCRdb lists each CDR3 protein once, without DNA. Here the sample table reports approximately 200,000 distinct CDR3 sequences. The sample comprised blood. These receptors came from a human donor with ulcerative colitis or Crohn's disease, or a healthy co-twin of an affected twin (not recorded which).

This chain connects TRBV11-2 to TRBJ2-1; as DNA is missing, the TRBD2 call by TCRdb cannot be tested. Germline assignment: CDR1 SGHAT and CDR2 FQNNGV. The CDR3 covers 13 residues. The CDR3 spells CASSLGERAEQFF. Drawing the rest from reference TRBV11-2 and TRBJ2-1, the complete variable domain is EAGVAQSPRYKIIEKRQSVAFWCNPISGHATLYWYQQILGQGPKLLIQFQNNGVVDDSQLPKDRFSAERLKGVDSTLKIQPAKLEDSAVYLCASSLGERAEQFFGPGTRLTVL.

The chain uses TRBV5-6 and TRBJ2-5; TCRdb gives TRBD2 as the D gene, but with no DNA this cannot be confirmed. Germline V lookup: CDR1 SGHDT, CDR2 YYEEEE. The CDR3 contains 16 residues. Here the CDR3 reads CASSLTSGGTEETQYF.

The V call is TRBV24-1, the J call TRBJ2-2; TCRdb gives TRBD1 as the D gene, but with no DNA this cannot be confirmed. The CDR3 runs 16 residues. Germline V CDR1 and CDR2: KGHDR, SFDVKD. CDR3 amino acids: CATSDTGTANTGELFF.

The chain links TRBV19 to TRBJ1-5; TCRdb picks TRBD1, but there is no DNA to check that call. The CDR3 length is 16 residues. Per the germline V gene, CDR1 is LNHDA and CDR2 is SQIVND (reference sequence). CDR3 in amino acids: CASSVSGTGVAKPQHF.

CDR3 loop: CASSTTGRAEAFF. The J gene is TRBJ1-1, the V gene TRBV12-3 or TRBV12-4; no DNA is available, so the TRBD1 call from TCRdb remains unchecked. The CDR3 covers 13 residues.

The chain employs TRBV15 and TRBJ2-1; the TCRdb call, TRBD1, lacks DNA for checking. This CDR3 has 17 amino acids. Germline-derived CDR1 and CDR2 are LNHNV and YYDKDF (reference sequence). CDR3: CATSRDRGGAPLNEQFF.

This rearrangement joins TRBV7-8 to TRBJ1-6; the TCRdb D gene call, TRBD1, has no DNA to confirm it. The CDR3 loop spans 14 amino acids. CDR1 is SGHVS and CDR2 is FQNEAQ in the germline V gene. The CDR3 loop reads CASSFSGVNSPLHF.

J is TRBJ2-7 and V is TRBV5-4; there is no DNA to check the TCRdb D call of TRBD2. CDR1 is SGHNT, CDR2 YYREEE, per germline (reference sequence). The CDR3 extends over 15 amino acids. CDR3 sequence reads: CASSETSGKNDEQYF.

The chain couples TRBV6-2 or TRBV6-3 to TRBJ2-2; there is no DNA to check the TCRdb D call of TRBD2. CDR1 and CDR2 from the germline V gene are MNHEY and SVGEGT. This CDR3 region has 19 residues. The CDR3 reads CASSYRASGRPTNTGELFF.

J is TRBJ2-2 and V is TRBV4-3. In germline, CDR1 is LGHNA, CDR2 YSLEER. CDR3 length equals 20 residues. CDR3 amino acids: CASSQDSERVNDANTGELFF.

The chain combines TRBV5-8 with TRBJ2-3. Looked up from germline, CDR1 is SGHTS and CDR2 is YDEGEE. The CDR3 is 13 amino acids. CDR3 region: CASSQKRTDTQYF.

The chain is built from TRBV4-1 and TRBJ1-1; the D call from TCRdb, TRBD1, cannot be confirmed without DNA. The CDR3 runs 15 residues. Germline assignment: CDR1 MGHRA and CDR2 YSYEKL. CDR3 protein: CASSQGGGQRFVAFF.

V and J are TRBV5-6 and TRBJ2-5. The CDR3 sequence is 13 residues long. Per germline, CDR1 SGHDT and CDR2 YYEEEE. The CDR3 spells CASSLGTQETQYF.

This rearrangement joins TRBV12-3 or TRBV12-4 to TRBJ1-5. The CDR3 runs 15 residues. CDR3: CASTSEVGGNQPQHF.

This CDR3 reads CASSLQGGGFQETQYF. The gene calls are TRBV5-4 and TRBJ2-5; lacking DNA, the TRBD1 call made by TCRdb goes unchecked. The CDR3 has 16 amino acids. Germline loops: CDR1 SGHNT, CDR2 YYREEE (reference sequence).

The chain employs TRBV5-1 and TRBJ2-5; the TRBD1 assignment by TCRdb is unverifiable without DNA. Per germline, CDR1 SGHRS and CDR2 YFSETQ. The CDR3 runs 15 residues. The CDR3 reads CASSLGGRTQETQYF.

The CDR3 region is CASSFQTDTQYF. The V gene is TRBV5-1, the J gene TRBJ2-3. This CDR3 is built from 12 residues. CDR1 and CDR2 from the germline V gene are SGHRS and YFSETQ.

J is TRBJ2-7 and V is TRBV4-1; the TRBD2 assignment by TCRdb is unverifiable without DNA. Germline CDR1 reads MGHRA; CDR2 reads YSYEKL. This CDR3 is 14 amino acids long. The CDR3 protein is CASGSAGGAYEQYF.